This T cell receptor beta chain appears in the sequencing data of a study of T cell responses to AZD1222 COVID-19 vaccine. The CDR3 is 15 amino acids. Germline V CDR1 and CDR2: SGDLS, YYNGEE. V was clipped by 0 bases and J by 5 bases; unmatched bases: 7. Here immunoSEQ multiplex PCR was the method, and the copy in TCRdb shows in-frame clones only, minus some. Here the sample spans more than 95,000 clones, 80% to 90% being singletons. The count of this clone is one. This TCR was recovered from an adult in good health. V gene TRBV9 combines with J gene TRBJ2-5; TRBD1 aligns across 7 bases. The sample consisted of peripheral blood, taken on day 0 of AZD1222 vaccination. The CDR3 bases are TGTGCCAGCAGCGTAGACGACAGGGTCTTTGAGACCCAGTACTTC. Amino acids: CASSVDDRVFETQYF.